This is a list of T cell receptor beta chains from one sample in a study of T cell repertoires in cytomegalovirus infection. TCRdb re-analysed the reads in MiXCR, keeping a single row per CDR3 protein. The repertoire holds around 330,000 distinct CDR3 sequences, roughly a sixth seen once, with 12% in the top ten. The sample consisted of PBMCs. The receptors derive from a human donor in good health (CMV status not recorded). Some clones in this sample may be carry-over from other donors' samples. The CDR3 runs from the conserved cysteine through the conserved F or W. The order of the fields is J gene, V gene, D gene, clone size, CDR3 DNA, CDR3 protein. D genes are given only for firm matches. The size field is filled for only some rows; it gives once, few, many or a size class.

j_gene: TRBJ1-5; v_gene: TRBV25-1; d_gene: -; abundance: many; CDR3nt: TGTGCCAGCGCCTCGGATGACAATCAGCCCCAGCATTTT; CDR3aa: CASASDDNQPQHF
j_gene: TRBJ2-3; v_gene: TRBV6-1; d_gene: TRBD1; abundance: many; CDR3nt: TGTGCCAGCAGCCCAAGACAGGGTCCGAGATCAGATACGCAGTATTTT; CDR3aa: CASSPRQGPRSDTQYF
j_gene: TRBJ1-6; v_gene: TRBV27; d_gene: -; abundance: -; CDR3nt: TGTGCCAGCAGTTTACAGGGACCGATGAGGAATTCACCCCTCCACTTT; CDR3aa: CASSLQGPMRNSPLHF
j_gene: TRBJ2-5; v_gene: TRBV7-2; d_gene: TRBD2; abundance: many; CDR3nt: TGTGCCAGCAGAGTGACTAGCGGGGGGGTAGGAGAGACCCAGTACTTC; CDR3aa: CASRVTSGGVGETQYF
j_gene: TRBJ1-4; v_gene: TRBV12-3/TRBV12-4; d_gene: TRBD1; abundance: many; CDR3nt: TGTGCCAGCAGTCAGACAGGGGGCACTAATGAAAAACTGTTTTTT; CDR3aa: CASSQTGGTNEKLFF
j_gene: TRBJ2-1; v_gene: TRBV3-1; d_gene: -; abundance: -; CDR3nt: TGTGCCAGCAGCCAAGTTGGACGGTTCAATGAGCAGTTCTTC; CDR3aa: CASSQVGRFNEQFF
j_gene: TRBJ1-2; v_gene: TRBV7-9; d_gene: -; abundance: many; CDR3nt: TGTGCCAGCAGCCCCGTCGGACGGTCTAACTATGGCTACACCTTC; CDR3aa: CASSPVGRSNYGYTF
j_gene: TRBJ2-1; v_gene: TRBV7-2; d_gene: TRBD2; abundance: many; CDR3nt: TGTGCCAGCAGCTTCACTAGCGGGGCGAATGAGCAGTTCTTC; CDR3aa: CASSFTSGANEQFF
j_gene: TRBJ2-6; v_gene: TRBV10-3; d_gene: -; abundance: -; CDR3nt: TGTGCCATCAGTGTTCAGGGTGACGGGGCCAACGTCCTGACTTTC; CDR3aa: CAISVQGDGANVLTF
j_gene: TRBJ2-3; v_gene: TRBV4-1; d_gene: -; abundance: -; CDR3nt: TGCGCCAGCAGCCAAGAGTTAAGGGCAACAGATACGCAGTATTTT; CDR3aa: CASSQELRATDTQYF
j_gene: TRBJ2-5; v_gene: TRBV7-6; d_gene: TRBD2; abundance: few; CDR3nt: TGTGCCAGCAGCCCGACAACTACGGGGGGGCGGGAGACCCAGTACTTC; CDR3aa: CASSPTTTGGRETQYF
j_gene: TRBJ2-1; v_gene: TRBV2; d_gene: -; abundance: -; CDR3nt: TGTGCCAGCTCCAAGCTCCGCGGCTACAATGAGCAGTTCTTC; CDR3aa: CASSKLRGYNEQFF
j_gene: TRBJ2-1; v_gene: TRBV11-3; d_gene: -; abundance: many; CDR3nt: TGTGCCAGCAGCGCGGGGCGCGGGTCCTACAATGAGCAGTTCTTC; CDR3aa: CASSAGRGSYNEQFF
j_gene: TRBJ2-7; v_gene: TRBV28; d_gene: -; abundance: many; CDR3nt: TGTGCCAGCAGAGCCGGACAATCTAGGGCCGAGCAGTACTTC; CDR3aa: CASRAGQSRAEQYF
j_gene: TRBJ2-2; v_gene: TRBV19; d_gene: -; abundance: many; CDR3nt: TGTGCCAGTAGTATCACCGGTCCTCCGAACACCGGGGAGCTGTTTTTT; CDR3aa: CASSITGPPNTGELFF
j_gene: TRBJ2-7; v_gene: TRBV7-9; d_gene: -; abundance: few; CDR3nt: TGTGCCAGCAGCCCCCCTCCGGTGGACTCCTACGAGCAGTACTTC; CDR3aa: CASSPPPVDSYEQYF
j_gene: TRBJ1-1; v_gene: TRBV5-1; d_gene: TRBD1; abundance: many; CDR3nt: TGCGCCAGCAGCACGGGACAGGGTTACACTGAAGCTTTCTTT; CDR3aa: CASSTGQGYTEAFF
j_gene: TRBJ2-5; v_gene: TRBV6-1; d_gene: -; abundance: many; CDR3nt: TGTGCCAGCAGCCAGACACAAGAGACCCAGTACTTC; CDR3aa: CASSQTQETQYF
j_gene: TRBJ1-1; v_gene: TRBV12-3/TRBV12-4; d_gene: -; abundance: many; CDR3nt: TGTGCCAGCAGCCGTCGACACGCAGCTTTCTTT; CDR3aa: CASSRRHAAFF
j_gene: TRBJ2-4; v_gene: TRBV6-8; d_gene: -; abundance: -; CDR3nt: TGTGCCAGCAGCTGGGGTCCGGGGGCCACCACTCAGTACTTC; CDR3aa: CASSWGPGATTQYF
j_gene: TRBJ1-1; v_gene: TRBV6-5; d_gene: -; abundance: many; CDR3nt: TGTGCCAGCAGTTACTCGGTATACACTGAAGCTTTCTTT; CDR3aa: CASSYSVYTEAFF
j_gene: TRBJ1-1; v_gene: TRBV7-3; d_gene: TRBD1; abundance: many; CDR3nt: TGTGCCAGCAGCGGATCCGGGACAGGGGTGACTGAAGCTTTCTTT; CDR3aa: CASSGSGTGVTEAFF
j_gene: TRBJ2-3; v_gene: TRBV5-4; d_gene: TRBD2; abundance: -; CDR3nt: TGTGCCAGCAGCTCCCAACTAGCGGGGGGTTTCACAGATACGCAGTATTTT; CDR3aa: CASSSQLAGGFTDTQYF
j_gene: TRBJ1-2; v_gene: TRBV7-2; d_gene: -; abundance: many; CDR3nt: TGTGCCAGCAGCGTAACCGGGACCGCCCTTAACTATGGCTACACCTTC; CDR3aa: CASSVTGTALNYGYTF
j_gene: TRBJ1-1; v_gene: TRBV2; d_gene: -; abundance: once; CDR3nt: TGTGCCAGCAAAAAACAGGACACTGAAGCTTTCTTT; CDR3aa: CASKKQDTEAFF
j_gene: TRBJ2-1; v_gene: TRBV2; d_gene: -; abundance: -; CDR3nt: TGTGCCAGCAGTGAAGCGGGCGGCTACAATGAGCAGTTCTTC; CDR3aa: CASSEAGGYNEQFF
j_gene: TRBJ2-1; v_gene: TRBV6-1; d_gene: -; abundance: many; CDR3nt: TGTGCCAGCAGTAACCTACAGGGAACGAGTAACAATGAGCAGTTCTTC; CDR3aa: CASSNLQGTSNNEQFF
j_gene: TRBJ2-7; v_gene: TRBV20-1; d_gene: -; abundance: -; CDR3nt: TGCAGTGCTAGAGATAGGGCGGGCAGCTCCTACGAGCAGTACTTC; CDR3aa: CSARDRAGSSYEQYF
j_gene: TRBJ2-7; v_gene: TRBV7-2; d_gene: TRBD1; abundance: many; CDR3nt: TGTGCCAGTGGGACAGTGGCCTACGAGCAGTACTTC; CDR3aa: CASGTVAYEQYF
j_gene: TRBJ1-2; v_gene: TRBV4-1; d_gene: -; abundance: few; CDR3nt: TGCGCCAGCAGTCTATACCTCGGGGGGCAGGGCTATGGCTACACCTTC; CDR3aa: CASSLYLGGQGYGYTF
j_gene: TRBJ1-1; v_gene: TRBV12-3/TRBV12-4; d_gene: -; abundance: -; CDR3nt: TGTGCCAGCAGTCCGGACGGATACAGAGCCCTTGAAGCTTTCTTT; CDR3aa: CASSPDGYRALEAFF
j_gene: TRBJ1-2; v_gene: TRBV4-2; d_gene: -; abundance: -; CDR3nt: TGTGCCAGCAGCCAAGAGGCGGTCCAGGGGCATGGCTACACCTTC; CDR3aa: CASSQEAVQGHGYTF
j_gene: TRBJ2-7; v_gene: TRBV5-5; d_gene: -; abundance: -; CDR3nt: TGTGCCAGCAGCGGCAGGGGGGTCACCTACGAGCAGTACTTC; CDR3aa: CASSGRGVTYEQYF
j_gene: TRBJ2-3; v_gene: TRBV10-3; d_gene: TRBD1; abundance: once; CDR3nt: TGTGCCATCTCTGGACAGGGGGGCACAGATACGCAGTATTTT; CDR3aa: CAISGQGGTDTQYF
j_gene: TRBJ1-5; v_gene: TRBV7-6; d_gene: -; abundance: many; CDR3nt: TGTGCCAGCAGCTTATTCGGAGGGAATGGCAATCAGCCCCAGCATTTT; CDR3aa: CASSLFGGNGNQPQHF
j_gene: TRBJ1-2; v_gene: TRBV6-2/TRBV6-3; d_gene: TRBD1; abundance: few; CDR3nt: TGTGCCAGCAGTTACACAGGGGACTATGGCTACACCTTC; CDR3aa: CASSYTGDYGYTF
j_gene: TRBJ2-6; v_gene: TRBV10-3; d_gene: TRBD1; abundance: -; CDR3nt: TGTGCCATCAGCGAACGACAGGGATTTGGGGCCAACGTCCTGACTTTC; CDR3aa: CAISERQGFGANVLTF
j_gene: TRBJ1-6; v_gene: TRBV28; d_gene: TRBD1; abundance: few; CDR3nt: TGTGCCAGCATGATCTCAGGGGGCTTTGGGTCACCCCTCCACTTT; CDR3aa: CASMISGGFGSPLHF
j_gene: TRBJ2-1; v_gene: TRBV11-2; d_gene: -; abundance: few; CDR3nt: TGTGCCAGCAGCTTGTCCGGGTATACCTACAATGAGCAGTTCTTC; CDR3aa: CASSLSGYTYNEQFF
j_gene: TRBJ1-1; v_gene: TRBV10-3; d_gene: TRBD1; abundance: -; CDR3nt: TGTGCCATCAAAGGCGGGACAGGGCGCACTGAAGCTTTCTTT; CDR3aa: CAIKGGTGRTEAFF
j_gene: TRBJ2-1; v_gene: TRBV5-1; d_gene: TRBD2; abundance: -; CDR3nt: TGCGCCAGCAGCTCGGGACTAGCGGAAAATGAGCAGTTCTTC; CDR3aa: CASSSGLAENEQFF
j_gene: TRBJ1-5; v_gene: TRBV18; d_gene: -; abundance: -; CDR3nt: TGTGCCAGCTCACCCGGTGTGGGGAACAGCAATCAGCCCCAGCATTTT; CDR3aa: CASSPGVGNSNQPQHF